The 22 T cell receptor beta chains in this list originate from one sample, sequenced in a study of PD-1 blockade in mismatch repair-deficient tumors. Produced via immunoSEQ multiplex PCR; TCRdb's table is partial and in-frame only. The repertoire holds about 19,000 clones, approximately 80% seen once, with 1.4% to 1.5% in the top ten. Sequenced material: PBMCs, taken 52 weeks after starting pembrolizumab. The receptors originated from an adult with mismatch repair-deficient cancer.

The V call is TRBV2, the J call TRBJ2-5, with D possibly TRBD1 on 6 matching bases. Germline CDR1 reads SNHLY; CDR2 reads FYNNEI. This CDR3 region has 11 residues. Trimming stripped 7 bases from V and 3 bases from J, with 6 bases between. CDR3 nucleotides: TGTGCCAGCACAGGGGAAGAGACCCAGTACTTC. Translated, it gives CASTGEETQYF.

V is TRBV2 and J is TRBJ2-3; maybe TRBD2 (6 bases). V was shortened by 3 bases and J by 7 bases, with 14 bases between the two germline ends. The CDR3 totals 14 residues. Germline V lookup: CDR1 SNHLY, CDR2 FYNNEI. Here the CDR3 reads CASSDSLAVHTQYF. The CDR3 DNA follows: TGTGCCAGCAGTGACTCACTAGCTGTGCATACGCAGTATTTT.

The gene calls are TRBV7-2 and TRBJ1-5; 9 bases fit TRBD1. This CDR3 has 15 residues. J was trimmed by 4 bases and V by 4 bases; bases with no gene match: 5. Germline V gives CDR1 SGHTA, CDR2 FQGNSA. The CDR3 loop reads CASSYRDRVNQPQHF. CDR3 nucleotides: TGTGCCAGCAGCTACCGGGACAGGGTTAATCAGCCCCAGCATTTT.

In its sample, this clone was seen a few times. J is TRBJ2-7 and V is TRBV28; the match to TRBD2 covers 9 bases. The CDR3 is made up of 17 amino acids. The ends lost 8 bases at V and 5 bases at J; junction bases unmatched: 19. The germline V gene encodes CDR1 MDHEN and CDR2 SYDVKM. The CDR3 sequence is CASYRTVAGGPSHEQYF. The CDR3 DNA is TGTGCCAGCTACCGAACGGTGGCGGGAGGGCCATCCCACGAGCAGTACTTC.

The rearrangement uses TRBV25-1 and TRBJ1-6; D is unresolved. The CDR3 contains 14 residues. V lost 1 base and J 7 bases, leaving 8 bases between the germline ends. The V gene's germline CDR1 is MGHDK and CDR2 SYGVNS. The CDR3 DNA reads as TGTGCCAGCAGTGAATTTGCGGGAAATTCACCCCTCCACTTT. It translates to CASSEFAGNSPLHF.

The V and J genes are TRBV18 and TRBJ2-5, with D maybe TRBD2 (7 bases). CDR3 length: 15 amino acids. V shed 0 bases and J shed 6 bases, with 14 bases lying between them. Germline V gene lookup returns CDR1 KGHSH and CDR2 LQKENI. As DNA, the CDR3 is TGTGCCAGCTCACCACCAAGGGGGGGCGACAAGACCCAGTACTTC. Its translation: CASSPPRGGDKTQYF. The whole variable domain, filled in from reference TRBV18 and TRBJ2-5, reads NAGVMQNPRHLVRRRGQEARLRCSPMKGHSHVYWYRQLPEEGLKFMVYLQKENIIDESGMPKERFSAEFPKEGPSILRIQQVVRGDSAAYFCASSPPRGGDKTQYFGPGTRLLVL.

This clone appeared once. V and J are TRBV5-6 and TRBJ1-2, with D tentatively TRBD1 (5 bases). V was cut by 0 bases and J by 2 bases, with 8 bases left in between. The germline V gene has CDR1 SGHDT and CDR2 YYEEEE. The CDR3 covers 14 residues. CDR3 loop: CASSLDGANYGYTF. The DNA for the CDR3 is TGTGCCAGCAGCTTGGATGGGGCGAACTATGGCTACACCTTC.

The rearrangement joins TRBV6-6 to TRBJ1-2, with D unresolved. V was pared by 0 bases and J by 4 bases, with 9 bases between. CDR1 and CDR2 (germline): MNHNY, SVGAGI (reference sequence). CDR3 length equals 14 residues. This chain's CDR3 is CASSYSEVSYGYTF. CDR3 nucleotides: TGTGCCAGCAGTTACTCGGAGGTTTCCTATGGCTACACCTTC.

CDR3 protein: CASSKTGPKYNEQFF. The CDR3 nucleotides are TGTGCCAGCAGCAAAACAGGGCCCAAATACAATGAGCAGTTCTTC. The gene calls are TRBV7-9 and TRBJ2-1; possibly TRBD1 for D (6 bases). Germline values: CDR1 SEHNR, CDR2 FQNEAQ (reference sequence). The V and J ends lost 5 bases and 4 bases respectively, with 15 bases between them. The CDR3 runs to 15 residues.

The gene calls are TRBV9 and TRBJ2-3; TRBD2 aligns across 13 bases. J gave up 4 bases and V 4 bases, and 12 bases lay outside the gene matches. This CDR3 is built from 18 residues. CDR1 and CDR2 (germline): SGDLS, YYNGEE. This chain's CDR3 is CASSPQLTSGRNADTQYF. The DNA of the CDR3 is TGTGCCAGCAGCCCCCAACTGACTAGCGGGAGGAACGCAGATACGCAGTATTTT.

The chain couples TRBV14 to TRBJ2-1; 14 bases match TRBD2. Germline-derived CDR1 and CDR2 are SGHDN and FVKESK. The ends lost 1 base at V and 3 bases at J; junction bases unmatched: 5. The CDR3 contains 18 residues. The CDR3 DNA is TGTGCCAGCAGCCAAGGGCGACTAGCGGGAGGGGGCTACAATGAGCAGTTCTTC. Its protein is CASSQGRLAGGGYNEQFF.

V is TRBV30 and J is TRBJ1-3, with 11 bases aligning to TRBD1. CDR1 and CDR2 (germline): GTSNPN, SVGIG (reference sequence). The CDR3 is 15 residues long. V dropped 5 bases and J dropped 5; count of bases not matched to a gene: 8. The chain's CDR3 is CAWSPGQGVRNTIYF. The CDR3, as DNA: TGTGCCTGGTCACCGGGACAGGGGGTGAGAAACACCATATATTTT.

The rearrangement uses TRBV2 and TRBJ2-5; perhaps TRBD2 as D (6 bases). V lost 8 bases to trimming and J lost 2 bases, with 12 bases between them. The CDR3 runs to 13 residues. From germline, CDR1 is SNHLY and CDR2 FYNNEI. CDR3 residues: CASHAGLQETQYF. Here the CDR3 DNA reads TGTGCCAGCCACGCGGGGTTACAAGAGACCCAGTACTTC.

The rearrangement uses TRBV9 and TRBJ2-7; 11 positions agree with TRBD2. This CDR3 is 16 amino acids long. The germline V gene encodes CDR1 SGDLS and CDR2 YYNGEE. V gave up 0 bases and J gave up 3 bases; unmatched junction bases: 5. Here the CDR3 reads CASSVGTSGPLYEQYF. The CDR3 DNA follows: TGTGCCAGCAGCGTAGGGACTAGCGGGCCCCTCTACGAGCAGTACTTC.

V gene TRBV28 combines with J gene TRBJ2-1, with 10 bases lining up with TRBD2. J was trimmed by 2 bases and V by 8 bases; bases with no gene match: 12. The CDR3 extends over 17 amino acids. Looked up from germline, CDR1 is MDHEN and CDR2 is SYDVKM. Here the CDR3 reads CASHRASGRPAYNEQFF. DNA of the CDR3: TGTGCCAGCCACCGGGCTAGCGGGAGACCGGCCTACAATGAGCAGTTCTTC.

The chain recombines TRBV2 with TRBJ2-1, with 12 positions matching TRBD2. Looked up from germline, CDR1 is SNHLY and CDR2 is FYNNEI. The length of the CDR3 is 14 residues. The junction had 2 bases not matched to a gene; V was cut back by 5 bases and J by 6 bases. The CDR3 reads CASSSSGRVNEQFF. The CDR3 coding sequence is TGTGCCAGCAGTTCTAGCGGGAGGGTCAATGAGCAGTTCTTC.

There are a few counts of this clone. The J gene is TRBJ2-7, the V gene TRBV4-1; D not resolved. Germline V gene lookup returns CDR1 MGHRA and CDR2 YSYEKL. With 1 base removed from V and 4 bases from J, the gap between germline ends came to 11 bases. The CDR3 sequence is 14 residues long. As DNA, the CDR3 is TGCGCCAGCAGCCAAGGGGCAGGATTATACGAGCAGTACTTC. Its protein is CASSQGAGLYEQYF.

V and J are TRBV7-9 and TRBJ2-5; the D gene is possibly TRBD1 (6 bases). Trimming cost V 6 bases and J 4 bases, with 18 bases left between them. Germline V CDR1 and CDR2: SEHNR, FQNEAQ (reference sequence). The CDR3 spans 15 residues. The CDR3 protein is CASRLLQGSGETQYF. DNA of the CDR3: TGTGCCAGCAGGCTACTACAGGGATCCGGAGAGACCCAGTACTTC. Complete variable domain (other parts from reference TRBV7-9 and TRBJ2-5): DTGVSQNPRHKITKRGQNVTFRCDPISEHNRLYWYRQTLGQGPEFLTYFQNEAQLEKSRLLSDRFSAERPKGSFSTLEIQRTEQGDSAMYLCASRLLQGSGETQYFGPGTRLLVL.

The V and J genes are TRBV30 and TRBJ1-5; 7 positions agree with TRBD1. From germline, CDR1 is GTSNPN and CDR2 SVGIG (reference sequence). Unmatched junction bases numbered 11, after V lost 3 bases and J lost 0 bases. The CDR3 is 17 residues long. This chain's CDR3 is CAWSPARGPYSNQPQHF. The CDR3 DNA follows: TGTGCCTGGAGCCCCGCGAGGGGGCCTTATAGCAATCAGCCCCAGCATTTT.

The chain is built from TRBV28 and TRBJ2-7; 10 nucleotides match TRBD1. The CDR3 loop spans 14 amino acids. The V and J ends lost 2 bases and 4 bases, in that order; junction bases with no gene match: 2. Germline assignment: CDR1 MDHEN and CDR2 SYDVKM. CDR3 sequence (DNA): TGTGCCAGCAGTTTAGGACAGGGGGGATACGAGCAGTACTTC. Protein sequence: CASSLGQGGYEQYF.

This chain uses TRBV4-1 with TRBJ2-7; 12 positions match TRBD2. The J segment lost 5 bases and the V segment lost 1 base, leaving 9 bases of the junction unmatched. In germline, CDR1 is MGHRA, CDR2 YSYEKL. CDR3 size: 17 residues. CDR3 residues: CASSQGASGRAGDEQYF. CDR3 in DNA: TGCGCCAGCAGCCAAGGGGCTAGCGGGAGGGCCGGTGACGAGCAGTACTTC.

The chain combines TRBV5-1 with TRBJ1-1, with 8 bases aligning to TRBD1. Germline V gene sequence: CDR1 SGHRS, CDR2 YFSETQ. J was trimmed by 4 bases and V by 4 bases; bases with no gene match: 6. The CDR3 runs to 14 residues. The CDR3 reads CASSLGQGGTEAFF. CDR3 nucleotides: TGCGCCAGCAGCCTAGGACAGGGTGGCACTGAAGCTTTCTTT.